The subject of this entry is one TCR beta chain. Its antigen is currently unknown. One entry per CDR3 protein results from TCRdb running MiXCR on the reads. The top ten clones hold over 10% of a sample with about 920,000 distinct CDR3 sequences, about a third of them seen once. The sample comes from a study of T cell repertoires in cytomegalovirus infection. CDR1 SEHNR and CDR2 FQNEAQ come from the germline V gene (reference sequence). CDR3 size: 16 residues. Between the trimmed V and J ends, which lost 5 bases and 5 bases, there was a span of 18 bases. The receptor was derived from a human donor in good health (CMV status not recorded). Some clones in this sample may be carry-over from other donors' samples. This sequence joins TRBV7-9 and TRBJ1-4; D remains unclear. This material consisted of cultured CD8+ T cells from PBMCs, taken from culture after CMV antigen stimulation. DNA of the CDR3: TGTGCCAGCAGCCCAGGCGCCGGGGAGAGGAATGAAAAACTGTTTTTT. Translating gives CASSPGAGERNEKLFF. Full variable domain (remainder filled in from reference TRBV7-9 and TRBJ1-4): DTGVSQNPRHKITKRGQNVTFRCDPISEHNRLYWYRQTLGQGPEFLTYFQNEAQLEKSRLLSDRFSAERPKGSFSTLEIQRTEQGDSAMYLCASSPGAGERNEKLFFGSGTQLSVL.